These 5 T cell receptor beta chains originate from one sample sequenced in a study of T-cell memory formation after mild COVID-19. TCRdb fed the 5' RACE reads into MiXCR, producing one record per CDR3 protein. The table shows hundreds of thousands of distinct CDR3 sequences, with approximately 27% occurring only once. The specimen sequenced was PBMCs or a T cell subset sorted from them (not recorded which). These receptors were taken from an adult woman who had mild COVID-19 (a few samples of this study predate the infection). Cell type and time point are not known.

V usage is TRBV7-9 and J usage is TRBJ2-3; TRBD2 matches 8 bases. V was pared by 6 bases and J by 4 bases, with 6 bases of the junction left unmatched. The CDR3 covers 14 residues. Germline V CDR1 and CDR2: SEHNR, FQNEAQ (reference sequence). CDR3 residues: CASSDSGVADTQYF. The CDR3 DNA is TGTGCCAGCAGTGATAGCGGGGTAGCAGATACGCAGTATTTT.

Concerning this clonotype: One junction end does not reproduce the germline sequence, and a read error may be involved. This CDR3 is CASSLTSGSVEQFF. The CDR3 DNA sequence: TGTGCTAGCAGCTTAACTAGCGGGAGTGTTGAGCAGTTCTTC. The rearrangement links TRBV7-7 to TRBJ2-1; 11 positions match TRBD2. Germline V gene lookup returns CDR1 SSHAT and CDR2 FNYEAQ (reference sequence). CDR3 length equals 14 residues. Supplemented by reference TRBV7-7 and TRBJ2-1, the full variable domain reads GAGVSQSPRYKVTKRGQDVTLRCDPISSHATLYWYQQALGQGPEFLTYFNYEAQPDKSGLPSDRFSAERPEGSISTLTIQRTEQRDSAMYRCASSLTSGSVEQFFGPGTRLTVL.

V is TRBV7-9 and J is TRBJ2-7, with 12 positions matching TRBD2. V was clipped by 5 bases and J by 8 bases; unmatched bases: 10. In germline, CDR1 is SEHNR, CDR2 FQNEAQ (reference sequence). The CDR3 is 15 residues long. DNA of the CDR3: TGTGCCAGCAGCCCGCCACTAGCGGGGGGCATAAAGCAGTACTTC. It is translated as CASSPPLAGGIKQYF.

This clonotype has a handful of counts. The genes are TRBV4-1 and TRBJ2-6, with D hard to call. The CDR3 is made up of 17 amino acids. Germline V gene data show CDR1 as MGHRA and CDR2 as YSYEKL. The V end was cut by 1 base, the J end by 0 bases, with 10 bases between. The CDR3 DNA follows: TGCGCCAGCAGCCAAGCGCTCGCGAGCTCTGGGGCCAACGTCCTGACTTTC. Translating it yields CASSQALASSGANVLTF.

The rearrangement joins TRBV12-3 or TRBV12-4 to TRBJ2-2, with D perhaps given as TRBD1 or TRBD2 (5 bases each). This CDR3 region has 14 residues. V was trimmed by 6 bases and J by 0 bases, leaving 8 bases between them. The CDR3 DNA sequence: TGTGCCAGCAGGGGACGGACGAACACCGGGGAGCTGTTTTTT. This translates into CASRGRTNTGELFF.